This entry is about one T cell receptor (beta chain). Its antigen remains unknown. Its ends do not fully match the called genes, so a read error is possible. The study left out patients who had uncontrolled infection, other autoimmune disease, pregnancy or lactation. For the diagnoses, clinical symptoms, serum thyroxine and TRAb, thyroid ultrasound and orbital computed tomography were used. The data were obtained in a study of T cells in Graves' hyperthyroidism and ophthalmopathy. Findings and limits, study-wide: Most clonotypes expanded in the thyroid (above 0.001) were also present in blood. Stable hyperthyroidism and ophthalmopathy were separated using 13 V-J signatures.

This CDR3 has 13 residues. Germline V gives CDR1 MNHEY, CDR2 SVGEGT. Amplification of TCR beta CDR3 regions was performed using RNA transcripts as template. HTBI primers were the set used in a first-round RT-PCR of the TCR CDR3. One entry per CDR3 protein results from TCRdb running MiXCR on the multiplex PCR reads. Of roughly 500,000 distinct CDR3 sequences in the sample, 46% were seen once. This clonotype originated in an adult woman with Graves' disease, either hyperthyroidism or ophthalmopathy (not recorded which). The chain is built from TRBV6-2 or TRBV6-3 and TRBJ1-4, with D hard to call. The sequencing sample was made of peripheral blood or thyroid tissue (not recorded which). In nucleotides, the CDR3 is TGTGCCAGCAGTTATGTCCGGAATGAAAAACTGCTTTTT. Translated: CASSYVRNEKLLF.